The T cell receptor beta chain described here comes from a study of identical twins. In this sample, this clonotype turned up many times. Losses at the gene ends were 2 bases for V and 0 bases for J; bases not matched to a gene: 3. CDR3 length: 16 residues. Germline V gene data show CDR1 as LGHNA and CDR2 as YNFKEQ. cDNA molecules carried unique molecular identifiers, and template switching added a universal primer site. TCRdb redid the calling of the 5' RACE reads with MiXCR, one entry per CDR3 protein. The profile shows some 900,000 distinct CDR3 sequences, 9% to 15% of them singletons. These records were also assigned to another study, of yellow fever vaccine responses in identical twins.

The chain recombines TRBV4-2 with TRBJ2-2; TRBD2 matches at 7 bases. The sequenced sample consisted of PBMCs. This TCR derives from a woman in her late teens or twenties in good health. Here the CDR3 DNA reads TGTGCCAGCAGCCAACCTGGGGGGGCGAACACCGGGGAGCTGTTTTTT. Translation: CASSQPGGANTGELFF.